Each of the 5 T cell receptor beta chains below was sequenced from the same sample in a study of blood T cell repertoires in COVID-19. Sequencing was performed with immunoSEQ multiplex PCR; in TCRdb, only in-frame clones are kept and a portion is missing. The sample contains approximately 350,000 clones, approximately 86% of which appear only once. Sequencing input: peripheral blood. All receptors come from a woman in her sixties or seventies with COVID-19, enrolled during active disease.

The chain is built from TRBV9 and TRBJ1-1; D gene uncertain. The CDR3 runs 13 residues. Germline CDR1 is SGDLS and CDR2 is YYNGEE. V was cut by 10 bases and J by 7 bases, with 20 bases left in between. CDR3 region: CALGVRARHEAFF. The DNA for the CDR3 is TGTGCCCTGGGAGTGAGGGCTCGCCATGAAGCTTTCTTT.

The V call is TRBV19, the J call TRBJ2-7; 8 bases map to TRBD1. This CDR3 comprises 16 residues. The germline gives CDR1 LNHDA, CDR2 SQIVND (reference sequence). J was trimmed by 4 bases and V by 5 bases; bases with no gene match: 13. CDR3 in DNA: TGTGCCAGTAGTCCCCGGCAGGGGGCAATGGTATACGAGCAGTACTTC. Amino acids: CASSPRQGAMVYEQYF.

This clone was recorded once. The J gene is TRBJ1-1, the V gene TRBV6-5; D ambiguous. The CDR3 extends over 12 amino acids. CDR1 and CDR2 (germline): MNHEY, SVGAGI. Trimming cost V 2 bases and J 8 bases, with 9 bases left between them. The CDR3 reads CASSYRGREAFF. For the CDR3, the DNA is TGTGCCAGCAGTTACCGGGGAAGAGAAGCTTTCTTT.

The CDR3 DNA follows: TGCGCCAGCAGCCCCGTTGCAACTAATGAAAAACTGTTTTTT. This codes for CASSPVATNEKLFF. The V and J genes are TRBV5-1 and TRBJ1-4; D ambiguous. CDR1 and CDR2 from the germline V gene are SGHRS and YFSETQ. The CDR3 is 14 amino acids. Trimming took 4 bases from V and 0 from J, leaving 7 bases between them.

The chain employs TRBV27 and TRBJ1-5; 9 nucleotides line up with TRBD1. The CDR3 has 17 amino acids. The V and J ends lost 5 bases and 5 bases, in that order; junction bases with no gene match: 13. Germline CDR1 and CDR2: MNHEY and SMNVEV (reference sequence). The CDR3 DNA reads TGTGCCAGCAGTCTCGAGGGGACAGGGTACGGCTATCAGCCCCAGCATTTT. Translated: CASSLEGTGYGYQPQHF.